This TCR beta chain was recorded in a study of control samples from healthy donors and cancer patients. Profiling relied on immunoSEQ multiplex PCR, and the TCRdb table lists in-frame clones only, not all of them. The sample holds about 130,000 clones; more than 70% are singletons and the top ten take about 3.4%. Germline V gene sequence: CDR1 SGDLS, CDR2 YYNGEE. The CDR3 contains 15 residues. The ends lost 3 bases at V and 7 bases at J; junction bases unmatched: 7. The V and J genes are TRBV9 and TRBJ1-6; 7 nucleotides match TRBD1. The sample comprised blood. This clonotype was sampled from a man between 50 and 59 years old in good health. CDR3 residues: CASSETGEKNSPLHF. The CDR3 DNA is TGTGCCAGCAGCGAAACAGGGGAGAAAAATTCACCCCTCCACTTT.